The subject of this entry is one T cell receptor beta chain. The data are from a study of CD8 T cells in Susac syndrome. Random hexamers served to reverse transcribe about 0.45 to 1 ug RNA. TCRdb re-derived calls from the immunoSEQ multiplex PCR reads in MiXCR, one entry per CDR3 protein. The sample lists more than 150,000 distinct CDR3 sequences, just under 97% occurring once. The multiple sclerosis controls comprised treatment-naive patients whose relapsing-remitting disease was stable or active. Negative isolation yielded CD8+ and CD4+ T cells; FACS enriched TEMRA cells. V gave up 5 bases and J gave up 4 bases, with 13 bases separating them. Germline V gene data show CDR1 as MNHEY and CDR2 as SVGAGI. The CDR3 runs to 14 residues.

The receptor was derived from a human donor with multiple sclerosis. The sequenced material came from CD8+ T cells from PBMCs. The chain joins TRBV6-5 to TRBJ2-3, with a weak D call TRBD1 (6 bases). The DNA of the CDR3 is TGTGCCAGCAGTGAGATACAGGGTCCAGATACGCAGTATTTT. Protein sequence: CASSEIQGPDTQYF.